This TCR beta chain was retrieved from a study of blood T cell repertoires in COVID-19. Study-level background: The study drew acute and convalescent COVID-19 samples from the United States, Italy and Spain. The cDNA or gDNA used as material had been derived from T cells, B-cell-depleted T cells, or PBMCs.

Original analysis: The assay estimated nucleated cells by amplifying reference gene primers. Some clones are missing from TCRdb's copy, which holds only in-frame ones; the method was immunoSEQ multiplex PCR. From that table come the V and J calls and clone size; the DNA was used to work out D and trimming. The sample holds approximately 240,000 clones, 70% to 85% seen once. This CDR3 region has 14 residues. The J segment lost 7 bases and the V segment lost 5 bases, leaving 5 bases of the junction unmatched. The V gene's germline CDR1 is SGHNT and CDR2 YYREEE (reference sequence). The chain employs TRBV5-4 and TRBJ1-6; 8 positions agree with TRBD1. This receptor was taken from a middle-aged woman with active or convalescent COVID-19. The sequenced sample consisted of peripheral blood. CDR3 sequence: CASRTGARNSPLHF. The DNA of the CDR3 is TGTGCCAGCAGGACAGGGGCGCGAAATTCACCCCTCCACTTT.